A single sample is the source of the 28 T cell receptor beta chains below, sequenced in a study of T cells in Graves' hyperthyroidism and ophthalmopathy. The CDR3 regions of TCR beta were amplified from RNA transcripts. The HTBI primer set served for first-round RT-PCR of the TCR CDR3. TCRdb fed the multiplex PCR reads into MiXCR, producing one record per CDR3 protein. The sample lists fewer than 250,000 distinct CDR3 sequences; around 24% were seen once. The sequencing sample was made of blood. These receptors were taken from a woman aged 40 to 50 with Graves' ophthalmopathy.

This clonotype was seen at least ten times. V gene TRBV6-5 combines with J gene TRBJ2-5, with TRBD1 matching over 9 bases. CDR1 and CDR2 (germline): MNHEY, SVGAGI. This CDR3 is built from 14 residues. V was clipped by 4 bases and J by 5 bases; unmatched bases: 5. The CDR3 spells CASSSRDRGETQYF. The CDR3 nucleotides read TGTGCCAGCAGTTCCCGAGACAGGGGGGAGACCCAGTACTTC.

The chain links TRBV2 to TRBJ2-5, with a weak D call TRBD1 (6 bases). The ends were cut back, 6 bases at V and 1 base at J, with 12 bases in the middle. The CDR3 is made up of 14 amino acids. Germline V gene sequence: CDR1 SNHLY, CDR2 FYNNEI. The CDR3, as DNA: TGTGCCAGCAGGCCAGGACAGATCCAAGAGACCCAGTACTTC. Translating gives CASRPGQIQETQYF.

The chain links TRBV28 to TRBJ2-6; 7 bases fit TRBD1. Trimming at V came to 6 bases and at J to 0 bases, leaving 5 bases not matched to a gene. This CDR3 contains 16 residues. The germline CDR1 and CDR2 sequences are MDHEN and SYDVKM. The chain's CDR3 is CASRNRGPSGANVLTF. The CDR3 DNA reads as TGTGCCAGCAGAAACAGGGGCCCCTCTGGGGCCAACGTCCTGACTTTC.

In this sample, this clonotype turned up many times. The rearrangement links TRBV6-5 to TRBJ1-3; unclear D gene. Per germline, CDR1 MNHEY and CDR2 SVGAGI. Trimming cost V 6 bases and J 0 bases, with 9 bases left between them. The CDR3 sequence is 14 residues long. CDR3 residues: CASRVGNSGNTIYF. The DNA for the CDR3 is TGTGCCAGCAGGGTCGGAAACTCTGGAAACACCATATATTTT.

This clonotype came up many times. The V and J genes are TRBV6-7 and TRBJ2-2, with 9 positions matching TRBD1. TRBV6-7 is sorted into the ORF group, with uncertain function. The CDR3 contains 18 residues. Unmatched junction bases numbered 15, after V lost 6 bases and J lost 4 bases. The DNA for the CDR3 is TGTGCCAGCAGATACGGACAGGGGCTGAACCGCAGCACCGGGGAGCTGTTTTTT. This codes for CASRYGQGLNRSTGELFF.

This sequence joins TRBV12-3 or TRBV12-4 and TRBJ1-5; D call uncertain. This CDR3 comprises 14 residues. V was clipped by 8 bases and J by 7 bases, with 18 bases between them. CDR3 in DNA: TGTGCCAGCGGACTCTACTTAGGTGGACAGCCCCAGCATTTT. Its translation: CASGLYLGGQPQHF.

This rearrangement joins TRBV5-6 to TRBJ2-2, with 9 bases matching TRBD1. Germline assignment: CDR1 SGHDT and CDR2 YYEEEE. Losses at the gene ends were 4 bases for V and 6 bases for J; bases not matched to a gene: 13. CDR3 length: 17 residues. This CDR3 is CASSQTGGYSVSGELFF. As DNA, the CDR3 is TGTGCCAGCAGCCAGACAGGGGGATACAGTGTTTCCGGGGAGCTGTTTTTT.

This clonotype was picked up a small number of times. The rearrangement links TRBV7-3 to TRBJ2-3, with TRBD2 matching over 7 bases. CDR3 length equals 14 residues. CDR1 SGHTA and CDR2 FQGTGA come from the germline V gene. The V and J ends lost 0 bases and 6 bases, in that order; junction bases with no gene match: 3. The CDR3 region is CASSLTGRWDTQYF. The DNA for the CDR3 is TGTGCCAGCAGCTTAACCGGGAGGTGGGATACGCAGTATTTT.

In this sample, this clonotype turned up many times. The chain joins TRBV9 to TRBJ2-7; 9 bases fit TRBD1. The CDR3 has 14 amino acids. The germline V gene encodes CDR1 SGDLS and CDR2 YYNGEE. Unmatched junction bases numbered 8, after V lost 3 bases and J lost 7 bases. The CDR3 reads CASSGTGASGEQYF. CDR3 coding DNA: TGTGCCAGCAGCGGGACAGGGGCTTCGGGAGAGCAGTACTTC.

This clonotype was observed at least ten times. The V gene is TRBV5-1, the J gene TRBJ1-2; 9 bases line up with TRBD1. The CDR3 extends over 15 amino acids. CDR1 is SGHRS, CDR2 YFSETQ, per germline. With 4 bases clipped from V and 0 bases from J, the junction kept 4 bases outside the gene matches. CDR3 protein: CASSPGQGPNYGYTF. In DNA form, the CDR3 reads TGCGCCAGCAGCCCTGGACAGGGGCCTAACTATGGCTACACCTTC.

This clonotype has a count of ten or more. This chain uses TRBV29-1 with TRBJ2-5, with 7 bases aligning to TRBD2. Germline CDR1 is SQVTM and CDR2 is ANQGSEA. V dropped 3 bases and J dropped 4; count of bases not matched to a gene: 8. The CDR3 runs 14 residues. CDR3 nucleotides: TGCAGCGTTGATCGAGATCCGGGGGGAGAGACCCAGTACTTC. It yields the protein CSVDRDPGGETQYF.

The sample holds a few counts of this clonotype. In nucleotides, the CDR3 is TGTGCCAGCACCCTAGGACTAGCGGATACCTACGAGCAGTACTTC. The encoded protein is CASTLGLADTYEQYF. The V call is TRBV6-1, the J call TRBJ2-7, with 10 bases matching TRBD2. Looked up from germline, CDR1 is MNHNS and CDR2 is SASEGT. V shed 7 bases and J 2 bases; nucleotides not matched to a gene: 8. CDR3 length: 15 residues.

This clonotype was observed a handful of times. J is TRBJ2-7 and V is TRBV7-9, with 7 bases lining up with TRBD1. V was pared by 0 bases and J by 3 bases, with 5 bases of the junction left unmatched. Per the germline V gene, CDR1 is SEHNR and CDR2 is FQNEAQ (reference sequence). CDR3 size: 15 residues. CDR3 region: CASSLAFGTDYEQYF. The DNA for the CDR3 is TGTGCCAGCAGCTTAGCGTTCGGGACAGACTACGAGCAGTACTTC.

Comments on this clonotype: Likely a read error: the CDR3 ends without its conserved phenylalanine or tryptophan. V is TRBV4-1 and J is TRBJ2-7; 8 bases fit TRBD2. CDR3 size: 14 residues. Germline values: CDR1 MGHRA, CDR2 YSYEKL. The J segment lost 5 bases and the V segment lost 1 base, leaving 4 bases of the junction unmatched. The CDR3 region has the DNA TGCGCCAGCAGCCAAGTCGGACTAGCCCACGAGCAGTACTCC. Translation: CASSQVGLAHEQYS.

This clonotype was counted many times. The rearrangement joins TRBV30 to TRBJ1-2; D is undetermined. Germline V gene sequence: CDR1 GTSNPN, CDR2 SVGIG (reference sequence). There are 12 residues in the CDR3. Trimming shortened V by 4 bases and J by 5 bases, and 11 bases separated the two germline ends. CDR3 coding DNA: TGTGCCTGGACTGACTGGAAATATGGCTACACCTTC. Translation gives CAWTDWKYGYTF.

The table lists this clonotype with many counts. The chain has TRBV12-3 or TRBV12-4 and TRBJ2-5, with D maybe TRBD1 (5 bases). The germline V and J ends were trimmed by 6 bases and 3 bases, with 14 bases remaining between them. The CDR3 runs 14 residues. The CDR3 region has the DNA TGTGCCAGCAGACCAACCCAAGGGGAAGAGACCCAGTACTTC. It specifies CASRPTQGEETQYF.

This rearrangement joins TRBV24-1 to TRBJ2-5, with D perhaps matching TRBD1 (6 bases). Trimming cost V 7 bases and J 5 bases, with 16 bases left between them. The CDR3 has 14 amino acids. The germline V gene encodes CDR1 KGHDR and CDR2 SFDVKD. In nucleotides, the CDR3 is TGTGCCACCAGCCCCCGGCAGGGGACGGAGACCCAGTACTTC. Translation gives CATSPRQGTETQYF.

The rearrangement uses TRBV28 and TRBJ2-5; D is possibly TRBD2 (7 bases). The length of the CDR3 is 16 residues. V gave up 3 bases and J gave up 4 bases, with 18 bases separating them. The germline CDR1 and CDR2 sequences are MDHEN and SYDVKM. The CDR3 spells CASSFGLQGGAETQYF. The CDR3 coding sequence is TGTGCCAGCAGTTTTGGCCTACAGGGAGGGGCAGAGACCCAGTACTTC.

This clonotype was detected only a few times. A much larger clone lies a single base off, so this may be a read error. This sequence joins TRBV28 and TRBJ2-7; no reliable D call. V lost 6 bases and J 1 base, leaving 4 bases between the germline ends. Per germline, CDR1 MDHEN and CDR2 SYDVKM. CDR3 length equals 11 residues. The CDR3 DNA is TGTGCCAGCAGGATATCCTACGAGCAGTACTTC. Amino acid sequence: CASRISYEQYF.

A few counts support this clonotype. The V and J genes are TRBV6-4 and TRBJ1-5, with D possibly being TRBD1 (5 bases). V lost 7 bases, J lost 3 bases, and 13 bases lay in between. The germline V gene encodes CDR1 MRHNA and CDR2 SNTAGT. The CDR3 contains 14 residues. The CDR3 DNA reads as TGTGCCAGCAAACACGACAGTAACAATCAGCCCCAGCATTTT. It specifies CASKHDSNNQPQHF.

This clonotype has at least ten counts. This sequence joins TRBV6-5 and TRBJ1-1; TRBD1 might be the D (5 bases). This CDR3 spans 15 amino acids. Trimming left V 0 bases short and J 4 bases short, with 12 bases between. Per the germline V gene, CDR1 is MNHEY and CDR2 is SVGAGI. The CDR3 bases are TGTGCCAGCAGTTACTCGGCGGCAGGGAGCACTGAAGCTTTCTTT. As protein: CASSYSAAGSTEAFF.

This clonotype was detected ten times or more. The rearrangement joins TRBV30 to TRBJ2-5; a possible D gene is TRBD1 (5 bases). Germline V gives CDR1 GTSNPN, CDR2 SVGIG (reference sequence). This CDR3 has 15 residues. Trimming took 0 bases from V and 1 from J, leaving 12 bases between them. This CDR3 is CAWSVLGQGQETQYF. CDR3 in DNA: TGTGCCTGGAGTGTACTGGGGCAGGGCCAAGAGACCCAGTACTTC.

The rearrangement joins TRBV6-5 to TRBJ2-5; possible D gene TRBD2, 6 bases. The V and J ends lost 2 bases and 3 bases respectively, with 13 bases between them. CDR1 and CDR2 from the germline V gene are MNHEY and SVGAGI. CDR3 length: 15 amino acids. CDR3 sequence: CASSYRGRREETQYF. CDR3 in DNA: TGTGCCAGCAGTTACCGTGGCCGGAGGGAAGAGACCCAGTACTTC.

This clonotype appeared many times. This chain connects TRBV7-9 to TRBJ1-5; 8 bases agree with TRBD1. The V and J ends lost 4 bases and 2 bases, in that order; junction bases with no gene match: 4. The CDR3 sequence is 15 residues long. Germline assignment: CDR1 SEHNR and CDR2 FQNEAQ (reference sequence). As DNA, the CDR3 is TGTGCCAGCAGCTCAGGGGGCGAGGGCAATCAGCCCCAGCATTTT. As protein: CASSSGGEGNQPQHF.

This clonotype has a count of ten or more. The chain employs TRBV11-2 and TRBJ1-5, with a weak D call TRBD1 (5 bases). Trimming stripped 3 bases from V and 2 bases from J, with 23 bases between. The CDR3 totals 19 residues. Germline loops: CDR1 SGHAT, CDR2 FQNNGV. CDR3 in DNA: TGTGCCAGCAGCTTCAGATCAGGGCAGGCAAGGGGTCGCAATCAGCCCCAGCATTTT. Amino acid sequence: CASSFRSGQARGRNQPQHF.

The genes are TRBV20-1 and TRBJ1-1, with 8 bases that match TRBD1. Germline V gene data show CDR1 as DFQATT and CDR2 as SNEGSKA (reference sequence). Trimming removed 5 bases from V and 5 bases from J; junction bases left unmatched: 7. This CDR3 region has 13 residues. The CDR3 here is CSAVGQGVTEAFF. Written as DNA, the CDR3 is TGCAGTGCTGTCGGACAGGGAGTTACTGAAGCTTTCTTT.

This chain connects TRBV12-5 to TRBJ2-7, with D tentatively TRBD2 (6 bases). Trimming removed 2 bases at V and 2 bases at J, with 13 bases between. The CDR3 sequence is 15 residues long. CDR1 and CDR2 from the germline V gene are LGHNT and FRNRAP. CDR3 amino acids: CASGLLGGSTYEQYF. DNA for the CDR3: TGTGCTAGTGGTTTGTTGGGGGGTTCAACCTACGAGCAGTACTTC.

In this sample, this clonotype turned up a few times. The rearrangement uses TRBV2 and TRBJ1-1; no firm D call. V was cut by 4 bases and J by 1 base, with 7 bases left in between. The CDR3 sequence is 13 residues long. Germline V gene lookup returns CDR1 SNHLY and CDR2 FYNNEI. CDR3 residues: CASSGSGNTEAFF. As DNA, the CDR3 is TGTGCCAGCAGTGGGAGCGGGAACACTGAAGCTTTCTTT.